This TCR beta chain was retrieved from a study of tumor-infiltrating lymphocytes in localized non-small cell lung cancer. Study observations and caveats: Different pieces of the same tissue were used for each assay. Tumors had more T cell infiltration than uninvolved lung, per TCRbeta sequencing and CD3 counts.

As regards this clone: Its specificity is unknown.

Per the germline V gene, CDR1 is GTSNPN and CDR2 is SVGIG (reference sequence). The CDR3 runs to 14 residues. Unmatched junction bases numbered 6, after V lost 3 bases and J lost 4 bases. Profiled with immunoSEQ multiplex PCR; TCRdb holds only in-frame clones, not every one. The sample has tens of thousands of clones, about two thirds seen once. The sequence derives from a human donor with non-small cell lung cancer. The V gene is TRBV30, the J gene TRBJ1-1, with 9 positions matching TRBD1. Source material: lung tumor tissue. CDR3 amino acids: CAWRYSGQGTEAFF. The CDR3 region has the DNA TGTGCCTGGAGGTACTCGGGACAGGGCACTGAAGCTTTCTTT. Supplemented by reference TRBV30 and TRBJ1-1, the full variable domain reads SQTIHQWPATLVQPVGSPLSLECTVEGTSNPNLYWYRQAAGRGLQLLFYSVGIGQISSEVPQNLSASRPQDRQFILSSKKLLLSDSGFYLCAWRYSGQGTEAFFGQGTRLTVV.